These 6 T cell receptor beta chains were sequenced from one sample in a study of beta chain features in type 1 diabetes. The study, taken as a whole, reports: Researchers report that Type 1 diabetes patients had moderately but significantly shorter TCRB CDR3s across all four CD4+ subsets.

Their target antigens are unknown. Expressed TCRB transcripts were sequenced because the isolated RNA had all been reverse transcribed beforehand. Repertoires were generated with immunoSEQ multiplex PCR, while TCRdb's copy carries only in-frame clones and drops some. Among hundreds of thousands of clones listed, roughly 13% were seen once. The material sequenced was naive CD4+ T cells from blood. The receptors here all came from a man aged 18 to 35 with type 1 diabetes.

This clone was detected a few times. The chain is built from TRBV7-2 and TRBJ1-1; a possible D gene is TRBD1 (6 bases). The CDR3 spans 13 residues. Trimming took off 2 bases at V and 10 bases at J, with 14 bases between the two ends. Germline CDR1 is SGHTA and CDR2 is FQGNSA. CDR3 region: CASSLSPGARAFF. The CDR3 DNA reads TGTGCCAGCAGCTTAAGCCCAGGGGCGCGAGCTTTCTTT. The variable domain in full, with the rest retrieved from reference TRBV7-2 and TRBJ1-1, is GAGVSQSPSNKVTEKGKDVELRCDPISGHTALYWYRQSLGQGLEFLIYFQGNSAPDKSGLPSDRFSAERTGGSVSTLTIQRTQQEDSAVYLCASSLSPGARAFFGQGTRLTVV.

Only a few counts were recorded for this clone. The V and J genes are TRBV9 and TRBJ2-3; D gene unclear. Germline lookup yields CDR1 SGDLS and CDR2 YYNGEE. CDR3 length: 14 residues. V was trimmed by 0 bases and J by 2 bases, leaving 7 bases between them. CDR3 coding DNA: TGTGCCAGCAGCGTAGATACTTACACAGATACGCAGTATTTT. It encodes CASSVDTYTDTQYF.

A remark on this clone: The sample has other DNA sequences that encode this CDR3 too. This rearrangement joins TRBV28 to TRBJ1-1; D is undetermined. Germline CDR1 MDHEN, CDR2 SYDVKM. V shed 6 bases and J shed 3 bases, with 8 bases lying between them. CDR3 length equals 12 residues. Written as DNA, the CDR3 is TGTGCCAGCAGCCTGCTGTACACTGAAGCTTTCTTT. Its translation: CASSLLYTEAFF.

V usage is TRBV29-1 and J usage is TRBJ2-1; the D gene is possibly TRBD2 (5 bases). V was cut by 8 bases and J by 3 bases, with 14 bases left in between. The CDR3 sequence is 13 residues long. Per the germline V gene, CDR1 is SQVTM and CDR2 is ANQGSEA. CDR3 protein: CSSQEGYYNEQFF. The CDR3 DNA is TGCAGCAGTCAAGAGGGCTACTACAATGAGCAGTTCTTC.

This clone was detected only a few times. The CDR3 sequence is CASSERTGVDSPLHF. The CDR3, as DNA: TGTGCCAGCAGTGAGCGGACGGGGGTGGATTCACCCCTCCACTTT. The chain has TRBV2 and TRBJ1-6; a possible D gene is TRBD1 (5 bases). From germline, CDR1 is SNHLY and CDR2 FYNNEI. The CDR3 covers 15 residues. V was shortened by 3 bases and J by 8 bases, with 14 bases between the two germline ends.

This clone was counted only a few times. The rearrangement links TRBV7-2 to TRBJ1-5; D gene uncertain. The length of the CDR3 is 16 residues. Trimming cost V 4 bases and J 0 bases, with 13 bases left between them. Germline CDR1 SGHTA, CDR2 FQGNSA. This chain's CDR3 is CASSSMGLYSNQPQHF. The CDR3 nucleotides read TGTGCCAGCAGCTCAATGGGATTATATAGCAATCAGCCCCAGCATTTT. Based on the CDR3 plus reference TRBV7-2 and TRBJ1-5, the full variable domain is GAGVSQSPSNKVTEKGKDVELRCDPISGHTALYWYRQSLGQGLEFLIYFQGNSAPDKSGLPSDRFSAERTGGSVSTLTIQRTQQEDSAVYLCASSSMGLYSNQPQHFGDGTRLSIL.